These T cell receptor beta chains were read from a single sample in a study of cytomegalovirus exposure and HLA in healthy donors. Assay used: immunoSEQ multiplex PCR; TCRdb lists only in-frame clones, some missing. This sample's table has some 83,000 clones. Material for sequencing was PBMCs. These TCRs come from a woman in her twenties or thirties in good health and CMV-seronegative. The CDR3 runs from the conserved cysteine through the conserved F or W. D genes are given only for firm matches.

>NA|TRBJ2-7|TRBV19
TGTGCCAGTAGTACCGCGGGCCTAGCTAACCACGAGCAGTACTTC
CASSTAGLANHEQYF
>TRBD1|TRBJ2-7|TRBV11-2
TGTGCCAGCAGCCCCCGACAGGGCTACGAGCAGTACTTC
CASSPRQGYEQYF
>NA|TRBJ1-1|TRBV19
TGTGCCAGTAGTATGCCAGGGCAGAACACTGAAGCTTTCTTT
CASSMPGQNTEAFF
>TRBD1|TRBJ1-2|TRBV19
TGTGCCAGTAAAGGGACAGGGCTTAACTATGGCTACACCTTC
CASKGTGLNYGYTF
>NA|TRBJ2-1|TRBV19
TGTGCCAGTAGTATAGCTCAGCGGTGGAGCTCCTACAATGAGCAGTTCTTC
CASSIAQRWSSYNEQFF
>TRBD1|TRBJ2-7|TRBV28
TGTGCCAGCGGCACCGGGACAGGCCTCCTGGAGCAGTACTTC
CASGTGTGLLEQYF
>TRBD2|TRBJ2-5|TRBV15
TGTGCCACCAGCAGAGATATGGGACTAGCGCTAATGACCCAGTACTTC
CATSRDMGLALMTQYF
>TRBD1|TRBJ2-1|TRBV11-2
TGTGCCAGCAGCTCATCGGGACAGGGGTATGAGCAGTTCTTC
CASSSSGQGYEQFF
>NA|TRBJ1-5|TRBV7-5
TGTGCCAGAAGCTTAAGGACAGGGGATGAACAGCCCCAGCATTTT
CARSLRTGDEQPQHF
>NA|TRBJ2-1|TRBV5-1
TGCGCCAGCAGCTTGGCGGGGGAGTACAATGAGCAGTTCTTC
CASSLAGEYNEQFF
>NA|TRBJ1-4|TRBV6-1
TGTGCCAGCAAAGGCGGAGAAAAACTGTTTTTT
CASKGGEKLFF
>NA|TRBJ1-2|TRBV5-4
TGTGCCAGCAGCCCTTCTCAGGGAAACTATGGCTACACCTTC
CASSPSQGNYGYTF
>TRBD2|TRBJ2-2|TRBV13
TGTGCCAGCAGCTTAGTAACTAGCGGGGACCACACCGGGGAGCTGTTTTTT
CASSLVTSGDHTGELFF
>NA|TRBJ2-1|TRBV25-1
TGTGCCAGCAGTACCCAGAAAGGGGACAATGAGCAGTTCTTC
CASSTQKGDNEQFF
>TRBD2|TRBJ2-7|TRBV2
TGTGCCAGCAGGACTAGCGGAGCCTACGAGCAGTACTTC
CASRTSGAYEQYF